The 25 T cell receptor beta chains given below trace back to one sample, sequenced in a study of control samples from healthy donors and cancer patients. Some clones are missing from TCRdb's copy, which holds only in-frame ones; the method was immunoSEQ multiplex PCR. The repertoire holds approximately 150,000 clones, about 89% seen once, with about 7.1% in the top ten. Source material: blood. The origin of the receptors is a man younger than 35 in good health.

The gene calls are TRBV2 and TRBJ1-5; D is uncertain. CDR1 and CDR2 from the germline V gene are SNHLY and FYNNEI. The V end lost 4 bases, the J end lost 2 bases, and 9 bases lay between the germline ends. The CDR3 sequence is 14 residues long. The CDR3 nucleotides are TGTGCCAGCAGTGCAAAGGAGGGCAATCAGCCCCAGCATTTT. Its protein product is CASSAKEGNQPQHF.

This sequence joins TRBV5-6 and TRBJ1-2; 8 bases fit TRBD1. With V trimmed by 0 bases and J by 7 bases, 2 bases remained unmatched. In germline, CDR1 is SGHDT, CDR2 YYEEEE. The CDR3 totals 13 residues. CDR3 residues: CASSLATGVGYTF. The CDR3 nucleotides are TGTGCCAGCAGCTTGGCGACAGGGGTTGGCTACACCTTC.

The V and J genes are TRBV6-1 and TRBJ1-3; possibly TRBD1 for D (5 bases). The V end lost 2 bases, the J end lost 0 bases, and 11 bases lay between the germline ends. Germline CDR1 is MNHNS and CDR2 is SASEGT. CDR3 length equals 16 residues. The CDR3: CASSERPGSSGNTIYF. The CDR3 nucleotides read TGTGCCAGCAGTGAACGGCCAGGGAGCTCTGGAAACACCATATATTTT.

The chain employs TRBV6-2 or TRBV6-3 and TRBJ1-5; D is uncertain. The CDR3 covers 14 residues. Per the germline V gene, CDR1 is MNHEY and CDR2 is SVGEGT. V dropped 4 bases and J dropped 4 bases, with 11 bases sitting between them. The CDR3 sequence: CASSSLTANQPQHF. The CDR3 DNA reads TGTGCCAGCAGTTCCCTGACTGCTAATCAGCCCCAGCATTTT.

The CDR3 spells CASSLGFQPQHF. In DNA, the CDR3 is TGTGCCAGCAGTTTGGGATTCCAGCCCCAGCATTTT. The genes are TRBV28 and TRBJ1-5; D not resolved. From germline, CDR1 is MDHEN and CDR2 SYDVKM. The CDR3 is 12 amino acids. Trimming stripped 3 bases from V and 7 bases from J, with 7 bases between. Together with reference TRBV28 and TRBJ1-5, the CDR3 gives the full variable domain: DVKVTQSSRYLVKRTGEKVFLECVQDMDHENMFWYRQDPGLGLRLIYFSYDVKMKEKGDIPEGYSVSREKKERFSLILESASTNQTSMYLCASSLGFQPQHFGDGTRLSIL.

The rearrangement uses TRBV7-8 and TRBJ2-2, with D perhaps TRBD1 or TRBD2 (6 bases each). The CDR3 covers 16 residues. CDR1 and CDR2 (germline): SGHVS, FQNEAQ. Deletions cut 0 bases from V and 5 bases from J, with 13 bases between. The CDR3 sequence: CASSLAERGLTGELFF. DNA of the CDR3: TGTGCCAGCAGCTTAGCGGAACGGGGGCTTACCGGGGAGCTGTTTTTT.

In its sample, this clone was seen a few times. The rearrangement links TRBV13 to TRBJ2-3; 7 bases line up with TRBD2. The CDR3 sequence is 17 residues long. The trim removed 4 bases at V and 3 bases at J, leaving 13 bases unmatched. Germline CDR1 PRHDT, CDR2 FYEKMQ (reference sequence). The CDR3 region has the DNA TGTGCCAGCAGCTCGAACGGGCGGGGGAGGCCAACAGATACGCAGTATTTT. Residues: CASSSNGRGRPTDTQYF.

This chain joins TRBV19 and TRBJ1-1; no firm D call. The CDR3 is 14 amino acids. Germline values: CDR1 LNHDA, CDR2 SQIVND (reference sequence). V gave up 3 bases and J gave up 1 base, with 9 bases separating them. CDR3 sequence (DNA): TGTGCCAGTAGTATCTGGCAGGCGAACACTGAAGCTTTCTTT. Translation: CASSIWQANTEAFF.

This chain links TRBV19 with TRBJ2-3; 7 nucleotides match TRBD2. The CDR3 covers 17 residues. After removal of 6 bases from V and 4 bases from J, the junction contained 16 bases not matched to a gene. CDR1 is LNHDA and CDR2 is SQIVND in the germline V gene (reference sequence). CDR3 loop: CASRGARSGGLADTQYF. The CDR3 DNA follows: TGTGCCAGTAGGGGCGCGCGCTCCGGGGGGTTAGCAGATACGCAGTATTTT.

This clone was seen a few times. The chain employs TRBV28 and TRBJ2-6, with 14 bases identical to TRBD2. V lost 7 bases to trimming and J lost 4 bases; unmatched junction nucleotides: 9. This CDR3 is 18 amino acids long. Per germline, CDR1 MDHEN and CDR2 SYDVKM. In nucleotides, the CDR3 is TGTGCCAGCACCCCCCAGGGACTAGCGGGGGTCGGGGCCAACGTCCTGACTTTC. Its translation: CASTPQGLAGVGANVLTF.

This clone turned up a few times. The chain joins TRBV6-2 or TRBV6-3 to TRBJ2-7; TRBD1 matches 8 bases. CDR3 length: 16 residues. Germline V gives CDR1 MNHEY, CDR2 SVGEGT. Trimming took 2 bases from V and 3 from J; bases not matched to a gene: 9. The CDR3 here is CASSYGWAGGGYEQYF. CDR3 bases: TGTGCCAGCAGTTACGGCTGGGCAGGGGGCGGCTACGAGCAGTACTTC.

In this sample, this clone turned up a few times. The gene calls are TRBV30 and TRBJ1-1, with a possible D match to TRBD1 (5 bases). This CDR3 is built from 13 residues. The germline CDR1 and CDR2 sequences are GTSNPN and SVGIG (reference sequence). Between the trimmed V and J ends, which lost 4 bases and 2 bases, there was a span of 11 bases. This CDR3 is CAWMRQGNTEAFF. In nucleotides, the CDR3 is TGTGCCTGGATGCGCCAGGGTAACACTGAAGCTTTCTTT.

This sequence joins TRBV3-1 (or the pseudogene TRBV3-2) and TRBJ1-2; 9 bases align to TRBD1. The germline gives CDR1 LGHDT, CDR2 YNNKEL (reference sequence). The CDR3 length is 14 residues. The V gene end was trimmed by 3 bases and the J gene end by 2 bases; junction bases not matched to a gene: 1. The CDR3 DNA sequence: TGTGCCAGCAGCCACGGACAGGGGAACTATGGCTACACCTTC. It translates to CASSHGQGNYGYTF.

This chain links TRBV7-9 with TRBJ1-1; tentatively, D is TRBD1 (5 bases). The CDR3 spans 15 residues. Germline V gives CDR1 SEHNR, CDR2 FQNEAQ (reference sequence). Trimming pared 6 bases from V and 4 bases from J, leaving 18 bases between. The CDR3 DNA reads TGTGCCAGCAGGAAAACGGGGCTCGGGGGCACTGAAGCTTTCTTT. Its translation: CASRKTGLGGTEAFF.

In its sample, this clone was seen once. This chain uses TRBV6-1 with TRBJ2-7; D perhaps matches TRBD1 (5 bases). The germline gives CDR1 MNHNS, CDR2 SASEGT. This CDR3 contains 13 residues. V was trimmed by 3 bases and J by 2 bases, leaving 8 bases between them. For the CDR3, the DNA is TGTGCCAGCAGTGACAGGGTCACCTACGAGCAGTACTTC. Its protein is CASSDRVTYEQYF.

J is TRBJ2-1 and V is TRBV9; the D gene is possibly TRBD2 (6 bases). Per germline, CDR1 SGDLS and CDR2 YYNGEE. This CDR3 region has 14 residues. Trimming took off 0 bases at V and 8 bases at J, with 12 bases between the two ends. The CDR3 loop reads CASSVVPGLDEQFF. The CDR3 nucleotides are TGTGCCAGCAGCGTAGTCCCGGGACTCGATGAGCAGTTCTTC.

Only a few counts were recorded for this clone. The V gene is TRBV5-4, the J gene TRBJ1-4; no reliable D call. CDR1 and CDR2 from the germline V gene are SGHNT and YYREEE (reference sequence). The CDR3 spans 16 residues. Trimming left V 4 bases short and J 1 base short, with 14 bases between. This CDR3 is CASSTGSGLTNEKLFF. CDR3 sequence (DNA): TGTGCCAGCAGCACCGGCAGCGGGTTAACTAATGAAAAACTGTTTTTT.

The chain combines TRBV3-1 (or the pseudogene TRBV3-2) with TRBJ1-5, with D maybe TRBD1 (5 bases). Trimming pared 0 bases from V and 11 bases from J, leaving 17 bases between. Germline assignment: CDR1 LGHDT and CDR2 YNNKEL (reference sequence). The CDR3 is 15 amino acids. The CDR3 reads CASSQDSTGAMAQHF. The CDR3 region has the DNA TGTGCCAGCAGCCAAGATTCAACCGGGGCTATGGCCCAGCATTTT.

The chain recombines TRBV9 with TRBJ1-6, with D unclear. The CDR3 has 13 amino acids. Germline-derived CDR1 and CDR2 are SGDLS and YYNGEE. Trimming cost V 0 bases and J 9 bases, with 7 bases left between them. As DNA, the CDR3 is TGTGCCAGCAGCGTAGGCTCGGGTTCACCCCTCCACTTT. Amino acids: CASSVGSGSPLHF.

This chain joins TRBV5-1 and TRBJ2-3; D not resolved. The CDR3 loop spans 14 amino acids. Trimming cost V 4 bases and J 5 bases, with 14 bases left between them. Germline-derived CDR1 and CDR2 are SGHRS and YFSETQ. The CDR3 sequence is CASSLTRQVDTQYF. CDR3 DNA sequence: TGCGCCAGCAGCCTGACCCGGCAGGTAGATACGCAGTATTTT.

This chain links TRBV2 with TRBJ1-1, with D tentatively TRBD1 (6 bases). This CDR3 comprises 14 residues. V dropped 6 bases and J dropped 0 bases, with 11 bases sitting between them. The germline V gene has CDR1 SNHLY and CDR2 FYNNEI. The CDR3 here is CASSSTGLNTEAFF. The CDR3 coding sequence is TGTGCCAGCAGCTCGACAGGTTTGAACACTGAAGCTTTCTTT.

V usage is TRBV6-5 and J usage is TRBJ1-6; TRBD1 is a possible D gene (6 bases). Trimming removed 7 bases from V and 7 bases from J, with 14 bases in between. Germline V lookup: CDR1 MNHEY, CDR2 SVGAGI. CDR3 length: 14 amino acids. CDR3 amino acids: CASNGRGGNSPLHF. Written as DNA, the CDR3 is TGTGCCAGCAACGGCAGGGGCGGAAATTCACCCCTCCACTTT.

The chain couples TRBV11-1 to TRBJ2-5; possible D gene TRBD2, 5 bases. The CDR3 runs 14 residues. The V and J ends lost 1 base and 5 bases respectively, with 11 bases between them. Germline CDR1 SGHAT, CDR2 FQDESV (reference sequence). The CDR3 DNA follows: TGTGCCAGCAGCTTAGGGGTCGGGGTGGAGACCCAGTACTTC. Encoded protein: CASSLGVGVETQYF.

The V and J genes are TRBV7-8 and TRBJ1-1, with D possibly being TRBD1 (6 bases). The length of the CDR3 is 16 residues. Trimming shortened V by 5 bases and J by 1 base, and 17 bases separated the two germline ends. From germline, CDR1 is SGHVS and CDR2 FQNEAQ. The CDR3 bases are TGTGCCAGCAGCCAAGTAGGTATGACAGGGAACACTGAAGCTTTCTTT. Protein sequence: CASSQVGMTGNTEAFF.

The chain links TRBV5-5 to TRBJ1-5; D is undetermined. Trimming stripped 4 bases from V and 6 bases from J, with 20 bases between. Germline CDR1 and CDR2: SGHKS and YYEKEE (reference sequence). This CDR3 region has 16 residues. Here the CDR3 reads CASSERALEVAQPQHF. CDR3 in DNA: TGTGCCAGCAGCGAGAGGGCTCTCGAGGTAGCTCAGCCCCAGCATTTT.